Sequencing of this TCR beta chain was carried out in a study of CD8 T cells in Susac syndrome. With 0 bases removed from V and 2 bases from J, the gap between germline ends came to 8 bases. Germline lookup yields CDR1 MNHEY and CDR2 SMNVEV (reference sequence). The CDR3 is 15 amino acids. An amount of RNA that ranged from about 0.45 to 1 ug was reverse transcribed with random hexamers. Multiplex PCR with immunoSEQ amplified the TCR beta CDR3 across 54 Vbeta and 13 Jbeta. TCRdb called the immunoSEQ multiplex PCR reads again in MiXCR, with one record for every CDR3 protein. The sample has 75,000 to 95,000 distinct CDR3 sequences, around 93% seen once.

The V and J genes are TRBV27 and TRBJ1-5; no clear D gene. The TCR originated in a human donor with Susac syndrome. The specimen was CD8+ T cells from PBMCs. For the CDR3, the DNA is TGTGCCAGCAGTTTATCAGCTTATGGCAATCAGCCCCAGCATTTT. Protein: CASSLSAYGNQPQHF.